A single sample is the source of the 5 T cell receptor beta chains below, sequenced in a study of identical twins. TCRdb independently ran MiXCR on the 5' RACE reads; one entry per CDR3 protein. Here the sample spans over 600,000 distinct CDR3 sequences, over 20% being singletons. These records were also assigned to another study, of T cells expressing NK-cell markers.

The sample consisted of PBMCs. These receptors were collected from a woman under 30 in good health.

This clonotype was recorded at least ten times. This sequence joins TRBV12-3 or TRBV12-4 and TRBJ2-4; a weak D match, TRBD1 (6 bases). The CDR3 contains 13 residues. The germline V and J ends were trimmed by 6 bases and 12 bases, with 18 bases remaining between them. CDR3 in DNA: TGTGCCAGCAGAATCAATTCCCAGGGGACTCAGTACTTC. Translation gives CASRINSQGTQYF.

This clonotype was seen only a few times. CDR3 in DNA: TGTGCCAGCATTGGACTAGGGGAGAATGGGCATGAGCAGTTCTTC. Residues: CASIGLGENGHEQFF. The J gene is TRBJ2-1, the V gene TRBV12-3 or TRBV12-4, with 7 bases that match TRBD2. There are 15 residues in the CDR3. V lost 7 bases, J lost 8 bases, and 14 bases stayed unmatched.

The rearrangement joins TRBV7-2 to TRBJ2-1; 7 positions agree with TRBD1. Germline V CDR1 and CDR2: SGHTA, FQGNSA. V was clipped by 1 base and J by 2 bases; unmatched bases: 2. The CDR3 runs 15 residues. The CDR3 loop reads CASSLDGTAYNEQFF. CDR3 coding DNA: TGTGCCAGCAGCTTAGATGGGACAGCCTACAATGAGCAGTTCTTC.

The CDR3 protein is CASSFVGSFQYF. For the CDR3, the DNA is TGTGCCAGCAGTTTTGTGGGTTCATTTCAGTACTTC. The chain combines TRBV12-3 or TRBV12-4 with TRBJ2-7; D unclear. With 3 bases removed from V and 10 bases from J, the gap between germline ends came to 13 bases. CDR3 length: 12 amino acids.

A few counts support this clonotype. The CDR3, as DNA: TGTGCCAGCAGTCTGACAGGGTTCACGGCTGAAGCTTTCTTT. Protein product: CASSLTGFTAEAFF. The chain uses TRBV27 and TRBJ1-1, with 7 bases aligning to TRBD1. Germline V gene data show CDR1 as MNHEY and CDR2 as SMNVEV (reference sequence). This CDR3 is built from 14 residues. Trimming cost V 5 bases and J 6 bases; bases outside gene matches: 9.